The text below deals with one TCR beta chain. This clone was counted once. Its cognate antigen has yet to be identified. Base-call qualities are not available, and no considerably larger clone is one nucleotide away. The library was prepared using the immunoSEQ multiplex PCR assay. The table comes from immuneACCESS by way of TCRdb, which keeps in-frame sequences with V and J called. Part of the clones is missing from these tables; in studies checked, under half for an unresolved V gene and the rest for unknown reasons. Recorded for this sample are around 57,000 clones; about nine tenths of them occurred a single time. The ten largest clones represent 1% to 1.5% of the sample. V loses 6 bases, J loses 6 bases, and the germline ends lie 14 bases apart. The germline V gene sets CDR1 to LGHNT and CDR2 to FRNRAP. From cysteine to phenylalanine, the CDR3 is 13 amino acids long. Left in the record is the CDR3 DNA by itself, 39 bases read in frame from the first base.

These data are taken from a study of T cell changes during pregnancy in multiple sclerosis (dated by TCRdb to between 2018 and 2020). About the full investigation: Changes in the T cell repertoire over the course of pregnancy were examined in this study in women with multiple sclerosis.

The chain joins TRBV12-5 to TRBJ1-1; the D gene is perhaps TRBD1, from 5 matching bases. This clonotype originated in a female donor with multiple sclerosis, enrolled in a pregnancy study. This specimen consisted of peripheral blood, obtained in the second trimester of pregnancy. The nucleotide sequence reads TGTGCTAGTGGCCTCGACAGCAAACCTGAAGCTTTCTTT. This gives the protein CASGLDSKPEAFF. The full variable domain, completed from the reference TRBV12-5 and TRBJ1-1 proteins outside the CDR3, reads DARVTQTPRHKVTEMGQEVTMRCQPILGHNTVFWYRQTMMQGLELLAYFRNRAPLDDSGMPKDRFSAEMPDATLATLKIQPSEPRDSAVYFCASGLDSKPEAFFGQGTRLTVV.